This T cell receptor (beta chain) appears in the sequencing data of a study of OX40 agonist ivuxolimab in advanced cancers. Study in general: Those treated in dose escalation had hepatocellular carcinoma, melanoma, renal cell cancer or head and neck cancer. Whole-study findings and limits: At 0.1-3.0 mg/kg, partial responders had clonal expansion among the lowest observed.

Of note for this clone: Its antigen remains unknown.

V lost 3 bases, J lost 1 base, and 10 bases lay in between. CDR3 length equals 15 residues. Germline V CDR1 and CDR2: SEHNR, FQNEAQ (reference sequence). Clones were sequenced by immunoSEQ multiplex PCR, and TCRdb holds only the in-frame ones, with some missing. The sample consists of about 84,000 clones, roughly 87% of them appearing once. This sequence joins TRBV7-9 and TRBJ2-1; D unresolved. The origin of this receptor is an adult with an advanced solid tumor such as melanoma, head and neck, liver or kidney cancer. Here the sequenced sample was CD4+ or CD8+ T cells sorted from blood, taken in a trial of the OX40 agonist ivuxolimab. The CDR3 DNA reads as TGTGCCAGCAGCTTGATTAGAACATCCTACAATGAGCAGTTCTTC. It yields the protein CASSLIRTSYNEQFF.